The 14 T cell receptor beta chains listed next were all sequenced from one sample in a study of OX40 agonist ivuxolimab in advanced cancers. Here immunoSEQ multiplex PCR was the method, and the copy in TCRdb shows in-frame clones only, minus some. The top ten hold roughly 7.8% of the sample, which has around 50,000 clones, about nine tenths seen once. The source was CD4+ or CD8+ T cells sorted from blood, collected in a trial of the OX40 agonist ivuxolimab. All receptors derive from an adult with an advanced solid tumor such as melanoma, head and neck, liver or kidney cancer.

The genes are TRBV6-6 and TRBJ2-4; 8 bases are shared with TRBD1. Germline lookup yields CDR1 MNHNY and CDR2 SVGAGI (reference sequence). The V and J ends lost 8 bases and 2 bases, in that order; junction bases with no gene match: 5. CDR3 length equals 14 residues. The CDR3 DNA follows: TGTGCCAGCCGACAGGGGATGACCAAAAACATTCAGTACTTC. It yields the protein CASRQGMTKNIQYF.

The chain links TRBV19 to TRBJ1-4; no firm D call. V gave up 1 base and J gave up 0 bases, with 6 bases separating them. Germline V gene data show CDR1 as LNHDA and CDR2 as SQIVND (reference sequence). This CDR3 has 15 residues. CDR3 in amino acids: CASSIGETTNEKLFF. For the CDR3, the DNA is TGTGCCAGTAGTATAGGGGAAACAACTAATGAAAAACTGTTTTTT.

The V call is TRBV7-3, the J call TRBJ2-1; D is uncertain. The CDR3 loop spans 16 amino acids. V was pared by 0 bases and J by 5 bases, with 14 bases between. Germline V gives CDR1 SGHTA, CDR2 FQGTGA. CDR3 nucleotide sequence: TGTGCCAGCAGCTTAACGGGGTTAGCACCGAACAATGAGCAGTTCTTC. Translation: CASSLTGLAPNNEQFF. The full variable domain, in which reference TRBV7-3 and TRBJ2-1 provide the parts outside the CDR3, is GAGVSQTPSNKVTEKGKYVELRCDPISGHTALYWYRQSLGQGPEFLIYFQGTGAADDSGLPNDRFFAVRPEGSVSTLKIQRTERGDSAVYLCASSLTGLAPNNEQFFGPGTRLTVL.

The chain joins TRBV11-2 to TRBJ1-2, with D perhaps TRBD1 (5 bases). Trimming cost V 4 bases and J 2 bases, with 14 bases left between them. The germline gives CDR1 SGHAT, CDR2 FQNNGV. The CDR3 runs 15 residues. The CDR3 DNA is TGTGCCAGCAGCTGGCGACGGGGCACAAACTATGGCTACACCTTC. This encodes CASSWRRGTNYGYTF.

This chain connects TRBV27 to TRBJ2-5; perhaps TRBD2 as D (6 bases). This CDR3 region has 14 residues. Trimming stripped 1 base from V and 7 bases from J, with 13 bases between. Looked up from germline, CDR1 is MNHEY and CDR2 is SMNVEV (reference sequence). The CDR3 nucleotides are TGTGCCAGCAGTTTATTGGAGGGAAAAGGGACCCAGTACTTC. Amino acids: CASSLLEGKGTQYF.

The V call is TRBV5-4, the J call TRBJ2-3, with 12 bases matching TRBD2. The junction had 5 bases not matched to a gene; V was cut back by 4 bases and J by 2 bases. Germline CDR1 is SGHNT and CDR2 is YYREEE (reference sequence). The CDR3 runs to 16 residues. The CDR3 loop is CASSAGLAGFTDTQYF. The CDR3 coding sequence is TGTGCCAGCAGCGCAGGACTAGCGGGGTTCACAGATACGCAGTATTTT.

The chain carries TRBV7-6 and TRBJ2-3; D is perhaps TRBD1 or TRBD2 (5 bases each). With 5 bases removed from V and 0 bases from J, the gap between germline ends came to 15 bases. Looked up from germline, CDR1 is SGHVS and CDR2 is FNYEAQ. The CDR3 extends over 16 amino acids. CDR3 nucleotide sequence: TGTGCCAGCAGCCCGTTTCCGGGGCGGAGCACAGATACGCAGTATTTT. Translation: CASSPFPGRSTDTQYF.

The chain recombines TRBV5-1 with TRBJ2-7; TRBD2 matches at 11 bases. CDR1 SGHRS and CDR2 YFSETQ come from the germline V gene. This CDR3 is 16 amino acids long. J gave up 5 bases and V 4 bases, and 11 bases lay outside the gene matches. The CDR3 loop reads CASSPALAGGENEQYF. In DNA form, the CDR3 reads TGCGCCAGCAGCCCCGCTTTAGCGGGAGGGGAGAACGAGCAGTACTTC.

This clone was seen a handful of times. The chain employs TRBV10-3 and TRBJ1-1; D call uncertain. The CDR3 runs to 13 residues. Germline CDR1 ENHRY, CDR2 SYGVKD. The V end was cut by 4 bases, the J end by 4 bases, with 10 bases between. CDR3 sequence reads: CAISVWGPTEAFF. As DNA, the CDR3 is TGTGCCATCAGTGTATGGGGTCCCACTGAAGCTTTCTTT.

The genes are TRBV2 and TRBJ2-5; no firm D call. Germline V gene data show CDR1 as SNHLY and CDR2 as FYNNEI. CDR3 length: 13 amino acids. Trimming removed 4 bases at V and 0 bases at J, with 6 bases between. The CDR3: CASSVEYQETQYF. The CDR3 DNA follows: TGTGCCAGCAGTGTTGAGTACCAAGAGACCCAGTACTTC.

This clone has only one observation. V gene TRBV7-8 combines with J gene TRBJ2-7; D is uncertain. Germline CDR1 and CDR2: SGHVS and FQNEAQ. CDR3 length: 11 amino acids. Trimming shortened V by 5 bases and J by 3 bases, and 5 bases separated the two germline ends. The CDR3 loop reads CASSPDYEQYF. CDR3 nucleotide sequence: TGTGCCAGCAGCCCCGACTACGAGCAGTACTTC.

The V and J genes are TRBV15 and TRBJ1-3; D ambiguous. Germline lookup yields CDR1 LNHNV and CDR2 YYDKDF (reference sequence). The germline V and J ends were trimmed by 0 bases and 2 bases, with 11 bases remaining between them. CDR3 size: 16 residues. In nucleotides, the CDR3 is TGTGCCACCAGCAGAGATCCGGCGGAGACTGGAAACACCATATATTTT. Encoded protein: CATSRDPAETGNTIYF.

The chain employs TRBV27 and TRBJ1-2, with a tentative D call TRBD1 (6 bases). Looked up from germline, CDR1 is MNHEY and CDR2 is SMNVEV (reference sequence). The CDR3 is 14 amino acids. V was pared by 5 bases and J by 3 bases, with 13 bases between. CDR3 nucleotides: TGTGCCAGCAGTCCACGGACAGACCACTATGGCTACACCTTC. The encoded protein is CASSPRTDHYGYTF.

This clone was counted between two and nine times. CDR3 in amino acids: CAWSHYGWSGTSLTNYGYTF. The CDR3 nucleotides read TGTGCCTGGAGCCACTACGGGTGGTCCGGGACCTCCTTAACTAACTATGGCTACACCTTC. The V gene is TRBV30, the J gene TRBJ1-2, with TRBD1 as a possible D gene (5 bases). Germline CDR1 and CDR2: GTSNPN and SVGIG (reference sequence). There are 20 residues in the CDR3. V lost 3 bases, J lost 0 bases, and 29 bases lay in between.